This T cell receptor beta chain was sequenced during a study of OX40 agonist ivuxolimab in advanced cancers. Across the whole study: Patients achieving partial responses numbered three: one hepatocellular carcinoma case and two cutaneous melanoma cases. Study conclusions and caveats: Both CD4+ and CD8+ T cell populations in blood had undergone clonal expansion by week 6 at 0.1 to 3.0 mg/kg. Low levels of normalized T-cell clonal expansion also appeared in some nonresponders.

Trimming shortened V by 2 bases and J by 6 bases, and 11 bases separated the two germline ends. Looked up from germline, CDR1 is SGHKS and CDR2 is YYEKEE (reference sequence). The CDR3 contains 14 residues. Assay: immunoSEQ multiplex PCR; the TCRdb copy retains only in-frame clones and omits some. The table has 45,000 to 60,000 clones, 65% to 85% seen once. As regards this clone: What it recognizes is unknown.

This clonotype was sampled from an adult with an advanced solid tumor such as melanoma, head and neck, liver or kidney cancer. Sequenced here: CD4+ or CD8+ T cells sorted from blood, sampled in a trial of the OX40 agonist ivuxolimab. The J gene is TRBJ2-2, the V gene TRBV5-5; D perhaps matches TRBD2 (6 bases). CDR3 loop: CASSLPSVAGELFF. The DNA of the CDR3 is TGTGCCAGCAGCTTACCTAGCGTTGCCGGGGAGCTGTTTTTT.